Listed below are T cell receptor beta chains from one sample, sequenced in a study of T cell responses to AZD1222 COVID-19 vaccine. Method: immunoSEQ multiplex PCR; TCRdb's copy keeps in-frame clones and lacks some. The table records 160,000 or so clones, about 89% of them present only once. This sample comprised peripheral blood, obtained on day 0 of AZD1222 vaccination. The receptors originated from an adult in good health. Each CDR3 is given with its conserved first and last residue. A D gene is named only where the DNA matches it firmly. A clone size is listed for some rows: how often the clone was seen (once, few, many), or a class if it is expanded.

J gene: TRBJ2-4; D gene: NA; V gene: TRBV30; clone size: NA; CDR3 protein: CAWSAPPRVGTKNIQYF; CDR3 DNA: TGTGCCTGGAGTGCCCCTCCCCGGGTGGGAACCAAAAACATTCAGTACTTC
J gene: TRBJ1-1; D gene: TRBD1; V gene: TRBV18; clone size: NA; CDR3 protein: CASSRSVSGTGEAFF; CDR3 DNA: TGTGCCAGCTCACGTTCCGTTTCCGGGACAGGCGAAGCTTTCTTT
J gene: TRBJ2-5; D gene: TRBD2; V gene: TRBV27; clone size: NA; CDR3 protein: CASSSGLATRETQYF; CDR3 DNA: TGTGCCAGCAGTTCCGGACTAGCGACACGAGAGACCCAGTACTTC
J gene: TRBJ2-2; D gene: NA; V gene: TRBV7-3; clone size: once; CDR3 protein: CVSSLSRTGELFF; CDR3 DNA: TGTGTCAGCAGCTTATCCCGAACAGGGGAGCTGTTTTTT
J gene: TRBJ1-5; D gene: NA; V gene: TRBV30; clone size: once; CDR3 protein: CAWSGSNQPQHF; CDR3 DNA: TGTGCCTGGAGTGGAAGCAATCAGCCCCAGCATTTT
J gene: TRBJ2-2; D gene: NA; V gene: TRBV10-3; clone size: NA; CDR3 protein: CAIRDDTGELFF; CDR3 DNA: TGTGCCATAAGGGACGACACCGGGGAGCTGTTTTTT
J gene: TRBJ1-2; D gene: NA; V gene: TRBV25-1; clone size: NA; CDR3 protein: CASSEPGHGYTF; CDR3 DNA: TGTGCCAGCAGTGAACCAGGGCATGGCTACACCTTC
J gene: TRBJ2-1; D gene: TRBD1; V gene: TRBV29-1; clone size: NA; CDR3 protein: CSFLGQGSYNEQFF; CDR3 DNA: TGCAGCTTTCTCGGACAGGGTTCCTACAATGAGCAGTTCTTC
J gene: TRBJ2-7; D gene: NA; V gene: TRBV6-5; clone size: NA; CDR3 protein: CASTRQTTYEQYF; CDR3 DNA: TGTGCCAGCACCCGACAGACTACCTACGAGCAGTACTTC
J gene: TRBJ1-2; D gene: NA; V gene: TRBV19; clone size: NA; CDR3 protein: CASSPSPDRYTF; CDR3 DNA: TGTGCCAGTAGTCCCAGCCCCGACCGCTACACCTTC
J gene: TRBJ1-4; D gene: NA; V gene: TRBV18; clone size: NA; CDR3 protein: CANRREGVQEKLFF; CDR3 DNA: TGTGCCAACCGGAGGGAAGGGGTTCAGGAAAAACTGTTTTTT
J gene: TRBJ2-7; D gene: NA; V gene: TRBV7-9; clone size: NA; CDR3 protein: CASSGPDSPSYEQYF; CDR3 DNA: TGTGCCAGCAGCGGCCCGGACAGCCCATCCTACGAGCAGTACTTC
J gene: TRBJ2-2; D gene: TRBD1; V gene: TRBV6-5; clone size: NA; CDR3 protein: CASSTGGDTGELFF; CDR3 DNA: TGTGCCAGCAGTACAGGGGGCGACACCGGGGAGCTGTTTTTT
J gene: TRBJ2-3; D gene: NA; V gene: TRBV7-2; clone size: NA; CDR3 protein: CASSLPGFTDTQYF; CDR3 DNA: TGTGCCAGCAGCTTACCCGGGTTCACAGATACGCAGTATTTT
J gene: TRBJ2-4; D gene: TRBD1; V gene: TRBV27; clone size: once; CDR3 protein: CASSRQGANIQYF; CDR3 DNA: TGTGCCAGCAGTCGACAGGGTGCAAACATTCAGTACTTC
J gene: TRBJ1-5; D gene: NA; V gene: TRBV9; clone size: NA; CDR3 protein: CASSVSSTGNQPQHF; CDR3 DNA: TGTGCCAGCAGCGTGAGCTCGACCGGGAATCAGCCCCAGCATTTT
J gene: TRBJ1-1; D gene: NA; V gene: TRBV6-2/TRBV6-3; clone size: NA; CDR3 protein: CASSYGSMNTEAFF; CDR3 DNA: TGTGCCAGCAGTTACGGCAGCATGAACACTGAAGCTTTCTTT
J gene: TRBJ2-7; D gene: NA; V gene: TRBV9; clone size: NA; CDR3 protein: CASSLRDGYEQYF; CDR3 DNA: TGTGCCAGCAGCCTCCGGGACGGTTACGAGCAGTACTTC
J gene: TRBJ2-2; D gene: TRBD2; V gene: TRBV5-4; clone size: NA; CDR3 protein: CASSKTLAGANTGELFF; CDR3 DNA: TGTGCCAGCAGCAAAACACTAGCGGGCGCGAACACCGGGGAGCTGTTTTTT
J gene: TRBJ1-2; D gene: TRBD1; V gene: TRBV29-1; clone size: NA; CDR3 protein: CSVEPRGEPYGYTF; CDR3 DNA: TGCAGCGTTGAGCCCAGGGGGGAGCCCTATGGCTACACCTTC
J gene: TRBJ2-5; D gene: NA; V gene: TRBV6-2/TRBV6-3; clone size: NA; CDR3 protein: CASSLVGETQYF; CDR3 DNA: TGTGCCAGCAGTTTGGTGGGGGAGACCCAGTACTTC
J gene: TRBJ1-6; D gene: NA; V gene: TRBV28; clone size: NA; CDR3 protein: CASSLDRPGSGYNSPLHF; CDR3 DNA: TGTGCCAGCAGTTTGGATCGTCCAGGGTCTGGATATAATTCACCCCTCCACTTT
J gene: TRBJ2-7; D gene: TRBD2; V gene: TRBV6-5; clone size: NA; CDR3 protein: CASRLGLAGFEQYF; CDR3 DNA: TGTGCCAGCAGGCTGGGACTAGCGGGATTCGAGCAGTACTTC
J gene: TRBJ1-2; D gene: NA; V gene: TRBV6-2/TRBV6-3; clone size: NA; CDR3 protein: CASSQTTGIYGYTF; CDR3 DNA: TGTGCCAGCAGTCAAACCACGGGGATCTATGGCTACACCTTC
J gene: TRBJ1-2; D gene: NA; V gene: TRBV11-2; clone size: NA; CDR3 protein: CASSSPRGYTF; CDR3 DNA: TGTGCCAGCAGCTCCCCCAGGGGCTACACCTTC
J gene: TRBJ2-2; D gene: TRBD2; V gene: TRBV2; clone size: NA; CDR3 protein: CASRQTSEKTGELFF; CDR3 DNA: TGTGCCAGCAGGCAGACTAGCGAAAAAACCGGGGAGCTGTTTTTT
J gene: TRBJ2-1; D gene: TRBD2; V gene: TRBV6-5; clone size: NA; CDR3 protein: CASSYPGTSKGEQFF; CDR3 DNA: TGTGCCAGCAGTTACCCAGGGACTAGCAAGGGTGAGCAGTTCTTC
J gene: TRBJ2-1; D gene: NA; V gene: TRBV6-5; clone size: NA; CDR3 protein: CASSYSGGTEYNEQFF; CDR3 DNA: TGTGCCAGCAGTTACTCAGGAGGGACAGAGTACAATGAGCAGTTCTTC
J gene: TRBJ2-7; D gene: TRBD1; V gene: TRBV28; clone size: NA; CDR3 protein: CASRSGDRIGSRSYEQYF; CDR3 DNA: TGTGCCAGCAGGTCCGGGGACAGGATTGGATCCAGGTCCTACGAGCAGTACTTC
J gene: TRBJ2-1; D gene: NA; V gene: TRBV4-1; clone size: NA; CDR3 protein: CASSQVRGSAYNEQFF; CDR3 DNA: TGCGCCAGCAGCCAAGTTCGAGGGTCCGCTTACAATGAGCAGTTCTTC
J gene: TRBJ2-7; D gene: TRBD1; V gene: TRBV27; clone size: NA; CDR3 protein: CASSGHRGSSYEQYF; CDR3 DNA: TGTGCCAGCAGTGGCCACAGGGGGAGCTCCTACGAGCAGTACTTC
J gene: TRBJ1-1; D gene: NA; V gene: TRBV29-1; clone size: NA; CDR3 protein: CTTSAVLVGTEAFF; CDR3 DNA: TGCACCACTTCGGCGGTCCTTGTGGGCACTGAAGCTTTCTTT
J gene: TRBJ1-4; D gene: TRBD1; V gene: TRBV30; clone size: NA; CDR3 protein: CAWSQTGTGVTNEKLFF; CDR3 DNA: TGTGCCTGGAGTCAGACCGGGACAGGGGTCACTAATGAAAAACTGTTTTTT
J gene: TRBJ2-6; D gene: TRBD1; V gene: TRBV6-1; clone size: once; CDR3 protein: CASSVRGRGGANVLTF; CDR3 DNA: TGTGCCAGCAGTGTGAGGGGGCGCGGTGGGGCCAACGTCCTGACTTTC
J gene: TRBJ2-7; D gene: TRBD1; V gene: TRBV20-1; clone size: NA; CDR3 protein: CSASRGRNYEQYF; CDR3 DNA: TGCAGTGCTAGTAGGGGGCGCAACTACGAGCAGTACTTC
J gene: TRBJ1-1; D gene: NA; V gene: TRBV11-2; clone size: NA; CDR3 protein: CASSLDRDTEAFF; CDR3 DNA: TGTGCCAGCAGCTTAGATCGGGACACTGAAGCTTTCTTT
J gene: TRBJ2-1; D gene: NA; V gene: TRBV24-1; clone size: NA; CDR3 protein: CATSLRDFSSYNEQFF; CDR3 DNA: TGTGCCACCAGCCTGAGGGACTTTAGCTCCTACAATGAGCAGTTCTTC
J gene: TRBJ1-5; D gene: NA; V gene: TRBV5-6; clone size: NA; CDR3 protein: CASSLITTGQPQHF; CDR3 DNA: TGTGCCAGCAGCTTGATCACAACCGGCCAGCCCCAGCATTTT
J gene: TRBJ1-2; D gene: NA; V gene: TRBV29-1; clone size: NA; CDR3 protein: CSVEGQGGGYGYTF; CDR3 DNA: TGCAGCGTTGAGGGTCAGGGAGGCGGCTATGGCTACACCTTC
J gene: TRBJ2-1; D gene: NA; V gene: TRBV11-3; clone size: NA; CDR3 protein: CASSLGRVGQGYHEQFF; CDR3 DNA: TGTGCCAGCAGCTTAGGTAGGGTTGGGCAGGGATATCATGAGCAGTTCTTC
J gene: TRBJ1-5; D gene: NA; V gene: TRBV6-2/TRBV6-3; clone size: NA; CDR3 protein: CASSFGGSNQPQHF; CDR3 DNA: TGTGCCAGCAGTTTCGGAGGCAGCAATCAGCCCCAGCATTTT
J gene: TRBJ1-4; D gene: NA; V gene: TRBV11-2; clone size: NA; CDR3 protein: CASSSNEKLFF; CDR3 DNA: TGTGCCAGCAGCTCTAATGAAAAACTGTTTTTT
J gene: TRBJ2-6; D gene: NA; V gene: TRBV14; clone size: NA; CDR3 protein: CASSLIGSGANVLTF; CDR3 DNA: TGTGCCAGCAGCCTAATTGGATCTGGGGCCAACGTCCTGACTTTC
J gene: TRBJ1-5; D gene: TRBD1; V gene: TRBV7-2; clone size: NA; CDR3 protein: CASSGGQGARNQPQHF; CDR3 DNA: TGTGCCAGCAGCGGGGGACAGGGGGCGCGCAATCAGCCCCAGCATTTT
J gene: TRBJ1-1; D gene: NA; V gene: TRBV28; clone size: NA; CDR3 protein: CASSQRRGRVRPEAFF; CDR3 DNA: TGTGCCAGCAGTCAACGTAGGGGCCGTGTTAGACCTGAAGCTTTCTTT